These 27 T cell receptor beta chains share one sample of origin, sequenced in a study of sequential checkpoint blockade in melanoma. Assay used: immunoSEQ multiplex PCR; TCRdb lists only in-frame clones, some missing. The table records tens of thousands of clones, 77% of them present only once. Treatment noted: randomized to nivolumab then ipilimumab (arm A) or the reverse (arm B). The sequences come from CD8+ T cells sorted from blood (inferred from file names), collected from a patient given nivolumab and ipilimumab in sequence. Receptor source: a human donor with melanoma.

The chain recombines TRBV11-2 with TRBJ1-1, with D maybe TRBD1 (5 bases). The V gene lost 1 base and the J gene lost 10 bases, with 13 bases spanning the gap. Per germline, CDR1 SGHAT and CDR2 FQNNGV. The CDR3 covers 13 residues. For the CDR3, the DNA is TGTGCCAGCAGCTTAGGGTTCGGGGGGGTAGCTTTCTTT. It encodes CASSLGFGGVAFF.

This clone has just a few counts. The chain links TRBV4-1 to TRBJ2-5; D is unresolved. The J call is doubtful: the DNA matches TRBJ2-7 better. This CDR3 region has 15 residues. Germline lookup yields CDR1 MGHRA and CDR2 YSYEKL. The CDR3 spells CASSQGVRLSYEQYF. CDR3 bases: TGCGCCAGCAGCCAAGGGGTCAGGCTCTCCTACGAGCAGTACTTC.

This chain uses TRBV7-6 with TRBJ2-3; D unresolved. The CDR3 has 16 amino acids. CDR1 is SGHVS, CDR2 FNYEAQ, per germline. Trimming shortened V by 1 base and J by 3 bases, and 14 bases separated the two germline ends. Written as DNA, the CDR3 is TGTGCCAGCAGCTTAGGTTACACTAAGCTGACAGATACGCAGTATTTT. It specifies CASSLGYTKLTDTQYF.

The chain recombines TRBV7-7 with TRBJ2-1; possibly TRBD1 for D (6 bases). CDR3 length equals 15 residues. V lost 2 bases and J 8 bases, leaving 16 bases between the germline ends. Germline V gene lookup returns CDR1 SSHAT and CDR2 FNYEAQ (reference sequence). As DNA, the CDR3 is TGTGCCAGCAGCTTAACGCTAGGGGGTCGGTATGAGCAGTTCTTC. The encoded protein is CASSLTLGGRYEQFF.

V usage is TRBV7-9 and J usage is TRBJ1-2, with D unclear. Looked up from germline, CDR1 is SEHNR and CDR2 is FQNEAQ (reference sequence). This CDR3 contains 15 residues. V lost 5 bases, J lost 4 bases, and 17 bases lay in between. CDR3 bases: TGTGCCAGCAGCCCTCCCCGCTTTGAGGTCTATGGCTACACCTTC. Its protein product is CASSPPRFEVYGYTF.

This chain uses TRBV27 with TRBJ2-1, with TRBD2 matching 9 bases. Germline CDR1 MNHEY, CDR2 SMNVEV (reference sequence). Germline trimming cut 5 bases from V and 6 bases from J; bases unmatched to any gene: 11. The CDR3 totals 16 residues. The CDR3 region is CASSPILAGVGNEQFF. The CDR3 DNA reads as TGTGCCAGCAGTCCGATACTAGCGGGTGTTGGCAATGAGCAGTTCTTC.

This clone was counted once. The J gene is TRBJ2-2, the V gene TRBV9, with 8 bases aligning to TRBD2. The CDR3 is 13 amino acids. The germline V gene has CDR1 SGDLS and CDR2 YYNGEE. The V gene end was trimmed by 4 bases and the J gene end by 7 bases; junction bases not matched to a gene: 3. Here the CDR3 reads CASSPRGGGELFF. The CDR3 DNA sequence: TGTGCCAGCAGCCCCCGGGGGGGCGGGGAGCTGTTTTTT. Drawing the rest from reference TRBV9 and TRBJ2-2, the complete variable domain is DSGVTQTPKHLITATGQRVTLRCSPRSGDLSVYWYQQSLDQGLQFLIQYYNGEERAKGNILERFSAQQFPDLHSELNLSSLELGDSALYFCASSPRGGGELFFGEGSRLTVL.

This chain uses TRBV2 with TRBJ2-5; D gene uncertain. The CDR3 runs to 14 residues. Germline V gene data show CDR1 as SNHLY and CDR2 as FYNNEI. V lost 2 bases and J lost 2, with 9 bases in between. CDR3 amino acids: CASSEQNRQETQYF. CDR3 nucleotides: TGTGCCAGCAGTGAACAGAACAGACAAGAGACCCAGTACTTC.

The chain has TRBV19 and TRBJ2-5, with 7 bases that match TRBD1. The CDR3 spans 19 residues. V shed 2 bases, J shed 1 base, and the junction held 16 bases outside the gene matches. Germline V gene lookup returns CDR1 LNHDA and CDR2 SQIVND (reference sequence). The CDR3 spells CASSIPEVGTDGLQETQYF. The CDR3 coding sequence is TGTGCCAGTAGTATACCAGAGGTAGGGACAGATGGACTCCAAGAGACCCAGTACTTC. The full variable domain, completed using reference TRBV19 and TRBJ2-5, is DGGITQSPKYLFRKEGQNVTLSCEQNLNHDAMYWYRQDPGQGLRLIYYSQIVNDFQKGDIAEGYSVSREKKESFPLTVTSAQKNPTAFYLCASSIPEVGTDGLQETQYFGPGTRLLVL.

V usage is TRBV9 and J usage is TRBJ1-2, with 10 bases that match TRBD1. Germline CDR1 is SGDLS and CDR2 is YYNGEE. CDR3 length: 14 amino acids. V trimming: 3 bases; J trimming: 8 bases; junction bases outside the gene matches: 7. The CDR3 region is CASSGGTGVWGYTF. The CDR3 region has the DNA TGTGCCAGCAGCGGAGGGACAGGGGTGTGGGGCTACACCTTC.

The chain couples TRBV28 to TRBJ2-2; TRBD2 might be the D (7 bases). The germline V gene has CDR1 MDHEN and CDR2 SYDVKM. Trimming shortened V by 6 bases and J by 3 bases, and 17 bases separated the two germline ends. The CDR3 loop spans 16 amino acids. CDR3 residues: CASRQGGAGDTGELFF. CDR3 nucleotide sequence: TGTGCCAGCAGACAGGGTGGGGCGGGAGACACCGGGGAGCTGTTTTTT.

The V call is TRBV19, the J call TRBJ2-1; 8 nucleotides line up with TRBD2. The junction had 9 bases not matched to a gene; V was cut back by 6 bases and J by 8 bases. Germline-derived CDR1 and CDR2 are LNHDA and SQIVND (reference sequence). The CDR3 extends over 14 amino acids. The DNA for the CDR3 is TGTGCCAGTAGCTCAGGGACTAGATTTGATGAGCAGTTCTTC. It specifies CASSSGTRFDEQFF.

The gene calls are TRBV2 and TRBJ1-4; 9 bases line up with TRBD1. The germline V gene encodes CDR1 SNHLY and CDR2 FYNNEI. V was clipped by 10 bases and J by 2 bases; unmatched bases: 23. The CDR3 is 20 amino acids. CDR3 sequence reads: CATSRDRDAYVIRTNEKLFF. Written as DNA, the CDR3 is TGTGCCACCTCCCGGGACAGGGATGCCTACGTGATAAGGACTAATGAAAAACTGTTTTTT.

The V gene is TRBV2, the J gene TRBJ2-7; 7 positions match TRBD1. CDR3 length: 13 residues. J lost 3 bases, V lost 10 bases, and 9 bases had no gene match. Germline CDR1 SNHLY, CDR2 FYNNEI. The CDR3 here is CATSQGTYYEQYF. The CDR3 DNA reads TGTGCCACTTCACAGGGGACCTACTACGAGCAGTACTTC.

The V and J genes are TRBV13 and TRBJ2-2, with 12 nucleotides matching TRBD2. CDR3 length: 16 residues. The junction had 4 bases not matched to a gene; V was cut back by 2 bases and J by 6 bases. Germline V gene lookup returns CDR1 PRHDT and CDR2 FYEKMQ (reference sequence). CDR3 nucleotides: TGTGCCAGCAGCTTACAACTAGCGGGGGGCCCCGGGGAGCTGTTTTTT. Protein sequence: CASSLQLAGGPGELFF.

This chain uses TRBV11-2 with TRBJ2-1, with D possibly TRBD1 on 5 matching bases. This CDR3 has 15 amino acids. CDR1 is SGHAT, CDR2 FQNNGV, per germline. The V end lost 3 bases, the J end lost 7 bases, and 16 bases lay between the germline ends. The CDR3: CASSFYSGNGNEQFF. The CDR3 DNA reads TGTGCCAGCAGCTTCTACTCAGGGAACGGGAATGAGCAGTTCTTC. The complete variable domain, with remaining parts taken from reference TRBV11-2 and TRBJ2-1, reads EAGVAQSPRYKIIEKRQSVAFWCNPISGHATLYWYQQILGQGPKLLIQFQNNGVVDDSQLPKDRFSAERLKGVDSTLKIQPAKLEDSAVYLCASSFYSGNGNEQFFGPGTRLTVL.

The chain employs TRBV12-2 and TRBJ1-2; the table calls TRBD1, which could not be checked here. TRBV12-2 is a recognized pseudogene. The CDR3 has 16 amino acids. CDR3 coding DNA: TGTGCAAGTCGCCTCCCCAGGGGACAGGGAGGCTATGGCTACACCTTC. This sequence encodes CASRLPRGQGGYGYTF.

The chain employs TRBV6-1 and TRBJ2-2; D remains ambiguous. Germline CDR1 is MNHNS and CDR2 is SASEGT. The CDR3 extends over 13 amino acids. Between the trimmed V and J ends, which lost 6 bases and 7 bases, there was a span of 12 bases. The CDR3 DNA follows: TGTGCCAGCAGCCACGAAGCCTTCGGGGAGCTGTTTTTT. This encodes CASSHEAFGELFF.

On this clone itself: A read error may account for a junction end that differs from germline. The gene calls are TRBV7-9 and TRBJ2-1; tentative D call: TRBD2 (5 bases). The CDR3 is 14 residues long. Germline V gives CDR1 SEHNR, CDR2 FQNEAQ (reference sequence). CDR3: CASSLAASLNEQFF. The CDR3 DNA reads TGTGCCAGCAGCCTAGCTGCTAGCCTCAATGAGCAGTTCTTC.

The chain couples TRBV29-1 to TRBJ1-5; TRBD1 matches at 8 bases. Germline-derived CDR1 and CDR2 are SQVTM and ANQGSEA. The CDR3 totals 20 residues. J was trimmed by 1 base and V by 3 bases; bases with no gene match: 20. In DNA form, the CDR3 reads TGCAGCGTTGATTTCCATTACAGGGGGTTGAATTGTTCCAGCAATCAGCCCCAGCATTTT. Translation: CSVDFHYRGLNCSSNQPQHF.

This clone appeared once. The V and J genes are TRBV6-5 and TRBJ2-7, with D unclear. The V and J ends lost 0 bases and 7 bases respectively, with 10 bases between them. The CDR3 spans 13 residues. Per the germline V gene, CDR1 is MNHEY and CDR2 is SVGAGI. In DNA, the CDR3 is TGTGCCAGCAGTTACTCGATCGGGTCTGAGCAGTACTTC. As protein: CASSYSIGSEQYF.

The gene calls are TRBV19 and TRBJ2-7; 7 bases match TRBD1. V was pared by 5 bases and J by 4 bases, with 8 bases of the junction left unmatched. Germline lookup yields CDR1 LNHDA and CDR2 SQIVND (reference sequence). The CDR3 consists of 14 residues. The CDR3 is CASSPTGFAYEQYF. CDR3 DNA sequence: TGTGCCAGTAGTCCGACAGGGTTCGCGTACGAGCAGTACTTC.

The rearrangement uses TRBV19 and TRBJ2-2; 9 nucleotides line up with TRBD2. The CDR3 is 16 amino acids. Germline V CDR1 and CDR2: LNHDA, SQIVND (reference sequence). The trim removed 9 bases at V and 4 bases at J, leaving 12 bases unmatched. The DNA for the CDR3 is TGTGCCAGCACCCCCGACGGGACTAGCTTCACCGGGGAGCTGTTTTTT. As protein: CASTPDGTSFTGELFF.

This clone was seen more than once but under ten times. The chain links TRBV9 to TRBJ2-1, with D uncertain. Trimming took 2 bases from V and 1 from J, leaving 10 bases between them. Germline CDR1 is SGDLS and CDR2 is YYNGEE. The CDR3 sequence is 15 residues long. CDR3 nucleotides: TGTGCCAGCAGCGTGGATGCGGTTTCCTACAATGAGCAGTTCTTC. Residues: CASSVDAVSYNEQFF.

This chain uses TRBV29-1 with TRBJ2-1; 8 nucleotides agree with TRBD2. Unmatched junction bases numbered 14, after V lost 4 bases and J lost 6 bases. The CDR3 is 16 amino acids. CDR1 and CDR2 from the germline V gene are SQVTM and ANQGSEA. CDR3 residues: CSVGASGSFPSNEQFF. In nucleotides, the CDR3 is TGCAGCGTTGGAGCCAGCGGGAGTTTCCCATCCAATGAGCAGTTCTTC.

The chain links TRBV27 to TRBJ2-4; D is possibly TRBD2 (5 bases). There are 14 residues in the CDR3. V lost 3 bases to trimming and J lost 9 bases, with 15 bases between them. CDR1 is MNHEY and CDR2 is SMNVEV in the germline V gene (reference sequence). CDR3 protein: CASSLAASSPIQYF. In DNA, the CDR3 is TGTGCCAGCAGTTTGGCGGCTAGCAGCCCCATTCAGTACTTC.

The chain recombines TRBV6-1 with TRBJ1-1; D might be TRBD1 (5 bases). There are 14 residues in the CDR3. Per the germline V gene, CDR1 is MNHNS and CDR2 is SASEGT. The V end was cut by 2 bases, the J end by 4 bases, with 11 bases between. In nucleotides, the CDR3 is TGTGCCAGCAGTGAAATAAGGGGTGCCACTGAAGCTTTCTTT. This codes for CASSEIRGATEAFF.